This paragraph reports one TCR beta chain. Its antigen is as yet unknown. As it was prepared, the TCRbeta library received unique molecular identifiers. Each CDR3 protein gets one entry after TCRdb re-called the PCR reads with MiXCR. Altogether approximately 800,000 distinct CDR3 sequences are present, around 17% being singletons, with the ten largest covering approximately 4.5%. This sample stems from a study of T-cell reconstitution after alpha-beta-depleted transplantation in children. General study findings and limits: The study traced high day-60 TCRbeta diversity in some patients to surviving recipient T cells and thymic progenitors. Several hundred expanded graft clones reportedly were the source of alpha-beta T cells about two months after transplant. Counts and diversity of T cells one year after transplant came mostly from newly produced T cells.

The germline V gene has CDR1 MNHEY and CDR2 SMNVEV (reference sequence). Trimming cost V 4 bases and J 0 bases, with 10 bases left between them. The CDR3 covers 14 residues. The source was PBMCs, mostly from graft donor cells, collected 360 days after TCRalphabeta/CD19-depleted stem cell transplant. This chain joins TRBV27 and TRBJ2-7; no clear D. The sequence was collected from a male patient younger than 18 who had a stem cell transplant for acute lymphoblastic leukemia, so the T cells may come from the graft donor. The CDR3 sequence: CASSSKVASYEQYF. In DNA, the CDR3 is TGTGCCAGCAGTTCCAAAGTGGCCTCCTACGAGCAGTACTTC.